This TCR beta chain emerged from a study of cytomegalovirus exposure and HLA in healthy donors. Primers: 60 Vbeta forward and 13 Jbeta reverse. TCRdb keeps only in-frame clones here, not all; method: immunoSEQ multiplex PCR. The sample shows tens of thousands of clones, around 68% of them seen only once. The specimen was PBMCs. The receptor was derived from a middle-aged woman in good health and CMV-seropositive.

The CDR3 nucleotides are TGTGCCAGCAGCTTGAAGACTAGCGGATTGAACAATGAGCAGTTCTTC. Translating it yields CASSLKTSGLNNEQFF. The chain carries TRBV5-6 and TRBJ2-1; 9 bases are shared with TRBD2. Germline values: CDR1 SGHDT, CDR2 YYEEEE. The CDR3 sequence is 16 residues long. Unmatched junction bases numbered 7, after V lost 1 base and J lost 5 bases.